The rows below give T cell receptor beta chains drawn from one sample of a study of OX40 agonist ivuxolimab in advanced cancers. The table came from immunoSEQ multiplex PCR; TCRdb's copy has only in-frame clones and leaves some out. The table includes roughly 77,000 clones, about four fifths detected once. Sequencing was performed on CD4+ or CD8+ T cells sorted from blood, taken in a trial of the OX40 agonist ivuxolimab. These receptors were taken from an adult with an advanced solid tumor such as melanoma, head and neck, liver or kidney cancer. CDR3s include the opening cysteine and the closing phenylalanine or tryptophan. The D gene is left open where the match is weak. Clone sizes are given selectively: once, few, many, or a class where the clone is expanded.

CDR3nt: TGCACCAGCAGCCAGTCAGGGGGCGGCAATCAGCCCCAGCATTTT
CDR3aa: CTSSQSGGGNQPQHF
abundance: .
j_gene: TRBJ1-5
d_gene: .
v_gene: TRBV1

CDR3nt: TGTGCCAGCAGTCCAGATTATACGGGGGCCAACGTCCTGACTTTC
CDR3aa: CASSPDYTGANVLTF
abundance: .
j_gene: TRBJ2-6
d_gene: .
v_gene: TRBV28

CDR3nt: TGTGCCAGTAGTCAGGGGGCCGCTGGGGCCAACGTCCTGACTTTC
CDR3aa: CASSQGAAGANVLTF
abundance: .
j_gene: TRBJ2-6
d_gene: TRBD1
v_gene: TRBV19

CDR3nt: TGCGCCAGCAGACAGGGTAGCGGAACAAAGGCCGGGGAGCTGTTTTTT
CDR3aa: CASRQGSGTKAGELFF
abundance: .
j_gene: TRBJ2-2
d_gene: .
v_gene: TRBV5-1

CDR3nt: TGTGCCAGCTCATCTTCCTACGAGCAGTACTTC
CDR3aa: CASSSSYEQYF
abundance: .
j_gene: TRBJ2-7
d_gene: .
v_gene: TRBV18

CDR3nt: TGTGCCAGCAGGCTGGACAGGGCCAACCACAATGAGCAGTTCTTC
CDR3aa: CASRLDRANHNEQFF
abundance: .
j_gene: TRBJ2-1
d_gene: TRBD1
v_gene: TRBV5-4

CDR3nt: TGTGCCAGCAGCCCTGGACACTCCCGGACTGAAGCTTTCTTT
CDR3aa: CASSPGHSRTEAFF
abundance: .
j_gene: TRBJ1-1
d_gene: .
v_gene: TRBV7-6

CDR3nt: TGTGCCACCAGCAGAGACCGACAGGTTTCTATGGTAGGCTACCCCTCTACCAAGCAGTACTTC
CDR3aa: CATSRDRQVSMVGYPSTKQYF
abundance: .
j_gene: TRBJ2-7
d_gene: .
v_gene: TRBV15

CDR3nt: TGTGCCAGTTGGAGTGGACAGGGGTACAATGAGCAGTTCTTC
CDR3aa: CASWSGQGYNEQFF
abundance: .
j_gene: TRBJ2-1
d_gene: TRBD1
v_gene: TRBV19

CDR3nt: TGTGCCAGTACCACCCCCGGGACTAGCGATCCTTCAGCTCCTAACAATGAGCAGTTCTTC
CDR3aa: CASTTPGTSDPSAPNNEQFF
abundance: .
j_gene: TRBJ2-1
d_gene: TRBD2
v_gene: TRBV19

CDR3nt: TGTGCCAGCAGCCACAGTTTGGGAAACACCATATATTTT
CDR3aa: CASSHSLGNTIYF
abundance: .
j_gene: TRBJ1-3
d_gene: .
v_gene: TRBV14

CDR3nt: TGTGCCAGTAGTGGGGGGACAGGGGGAAAGTGGAATGAGCAGTTCTTC
CDR3aa: CASSGGTGGKWNEQFF
abundance: .
j_gene: TRBJ2-1
d_gene: TRBD1
v_gene: TRBV19

CDR3nt: TGCGCCAGCAGCCGCAGGGAGGGGTACACTGAAGCTTTCTTT
CDR3aa: CASSRREGYTEAFF
abundance: .
j_gene: TRBJ1-1
d_gene: .
v_gene: TRBV5-1

CDR3nt: TGCGCCAGCAGCCCGGACGTGAACACTGAAGCTTTCTTT
CDR3aa: CASSPDVNTEAFF
abundance: .
j_gene: TRBJ1-1
d_gene: .
v_gene: TRBV5-1

CDR3nt: TGCGCCAGCAGCCAAGAAGGGACTAGCGGGGGATTAAATGAGCAGTTCTTC
CDR3aa: CASSQEGTSGGLNEQFF
abundance: .
j_gene: TRBJ2-1
d_gene: TRBD2
v_gene: TRBV4-1

CDR3nt: TGTGCCAGCAGTCCGACTAGCGGGGGGTCGGACACAGATACGCAGTATTTT
CDR3aa: CASSPTSGGSDTDTQYF
abundance: .
j_gene: TRBJ2-3
d_gene: TRBD2
v_gene: TRBV5-8

CDR3nt: TGTGCCAGCAGCTTCCAAGGCCCCGGGGCCAAAAACATTCAGTACTTC
CDR3aa: CASSFQGPGAKNIQYF
abundance: .
j_gene: TRBJ2-4
d_gene: .
v_gene: TRBV5-5

CDR3nt: TGTGCCAGCAAGGAAGGGCGGGAGGTGGGCAAAAACATTCAGTACTTC
CDR3aa: CASKEGREVGKNIQYF
abundance: .
j_gene: TRBJ2-4
d_gene: TRBD2
v_gene: TRBV27

CDR3nt: TGTGCCAGCAGCTTTGGGCAGACCCAGTACTTC
CDR3aa: CASSFGQTQYF
abundance: .
j_gene: TRBJ2-5
d_gene: .
v_gene: TRBV7-2

CDR3nt: TGTGCCAGCAGCTTATCCCAGAATCAGCCCCAGCATTTT
CDR3aa: CASSLSQNQPQHF
abundance: .
j_gene: TRBJ1-5
d_gene: .
v_gene: TRBV5-5

CDR3nt: TGTGCCAGCAGTCCCGGACAGGTCCACTCCTACGAGCAGTACTTC
CDR3aa: CASSPGQVHSYEQYF
abundance: .
j_gene: TRBJ2-7
d_gene: TRBD1
v_gene: TRBV28

CDR3nt: TGTGCCAGCCAATGGGGACAGGGCGACACTGAAGCTTTCTTT
CDR3aa: CASQWGQGDTEAFF
abundance: .
j_gene: TRBJ1-1
d_gene: TRBD1
v_gene: TRBV6-6

CDR3nt: TGCAGTGTCATGAACACTGAAGCTTTCTTT
CDR3aa: CSVMNTEAFF
abundance: .
j_gene: TRBJ1-1
d_gene: .
v_gene: TRBV20-1

CDR3nt: TGCGCCAGCAGCCCGGAGGGGGCAGGTAATCAGCCCCAGCATTTT
CDR3aa: CASSPEGAGNQPQHF
abundance: once
j_gene: TRBJ1-5
d_gene: TRBD1
v_gene: TRBV5-1

CDR3nt: TGTGCCAGCAGCATGCTACTAGCGGGAGGCGGCAATGAGCAGTTCTTC
CDR3aa: CASSMLLAGGGNEQFF
abundance: .
j_gene: TRBJ2-1
d_gene: TRBD2
v_gene: TRBV5-4

CDR3nt: TGTGCCAGCACGGGAACGGCTCAAGAGACCCAGTACTTC
CDR3aa: CASTGTAQETQYF
abundance: few
j_gene: TRBJ2-5
d_gene: .
v_gene: TRBV6-1

CDR3nt: TGTGCCTGGAGCGGGGGGCAAAGGGTAGCCTACGAGCAGTACTTC
CDR3aa: CAWSGGQRVAYEQYF
abundance: .
j_gene: TRBJ2-7
d_gene: .
v_gene: TRBV30

CDR3nt: TGTGCCAGCAGCTTAGCGGGCAGCTTGGGGTTCCAAGAGACCCAGTACTTC
CDR3aa: CASSLAGSLGFQETQYF
abundance: .
j_gene: TRBJ2-5
d_gene: .
v_gene: TRBV7-9

CDR3nt: TGTGCCAGCAGTGCCGGTCCAACGTATGGCTACACCTTC
CDR3aa: CASSAGPTYGYTF
abundance: .
j_gene: TRBJ1-2
d_gene: .
v_gene: TRBV28

CDR3nt: TGTGCCAGCAGCTTATCAGGGGGAGACATTCAGTACTTC
CDR3aa: CASSLSGGDIQYF
abundance: .
j_gene: TRBJ2-4
d_gene: TRBD1
v_gene: TRBV7-8

CDR3nt: TGTGCCACCAGCAGAGTTGCACGAGCGAACACTGAAGCTTTCTTT
CDR3aa: CATSRVARANTEAFF
abundance: few
j_gene: TRBJ1-1
d_gene: .
v_gene: TRBV15

CDR3nt: TGCGCCAGCAGTCTGCAGGGGGGGCTCTATGGCTACACCTTC
CDR3aa: CASSLQGGLYGYTF
abundance: .
j_gene: TRBJ1-2
d_gene: TRBD1
v_gene: TRBV5-1

CDR3nt: TGTGCCAGCAGTGTTGGCCCAGATACGCAGTATTTT
CDR3aa: CASSVGPDTQYF
abundance: .
j_gene: TRBJ2-3
d_gene: .
v_gene: TRBV2

CDR3nt: TGTGCCAGCAACCGACAGGGCCATTGGAATGAGCAGTTCTTC
CDR3aa: CASNRQGHWNEQFF
abundance: .
j_gene: TRBJ2-1
d_gene: TRBD1
v_gene: TRBV7-2

CDR3nt: TGTGCCAGCAGCTCAGGGAAGGACAGTAATGAAAAACTGTTTTTT
CDR3aa: CASSSGKDSNEKLFF
abundance: .
j_gene: TRBJ1-4
d_gene: .
v_gene: TRBV5-4

CDR3nt: TGTGCCAGCGCGTTTCAGGGGGCTTTCGACAATGAGCAGTTCTTC
CDR3aa: CASAFQGAFDNEQFF
abundance: .
j_gene: TRBJ2-1
d_gene: TRBD1
v_gene: TRBV9

CDR3nt: TGTGCCAGCAGTGGGACGTTGGAGACCCAGTACTTC
CDR3aa: CASSGTLETQYF
abundance: .
j_gene: TRBJ2-5
d_gene: .
v_gene: TRBV2

CDR3nt: TGCGCCAGCAGCCTAGGACAGGGTACTAACAATGAGCAGTTCTTC
CDR3aa: CASSLGQGTNNEQFF
abundance: .
j_gene: TRBJ2-1
d_gene: TRBD1
v_gene: TRBV5-1

CDR3nt: TGTGCTAGCAGCAGCGGGACAGGGAACACCGGGGAGCTGTTTTTT
CDR3aa: CASSSGTGNTGELFF
abundance: .
j_gene: TRBJ2-2
d_gene: .
v_gene: TRBV7-7

CDR3nt: TGCGCCAGCAGCCAAGGGGGGACTAACTATGGCTACACCTTC
CDR3aa: CASSQGGTNYGYTF
abundance: few
j_gene: TRBJ1-2
d_gene: .
v_gene: TRBV5-1

CDR3nt: TGCGCCAGCAGCGGCGGACAGGGAAGGACTGAAGCTTTCTTT
CDR3aa: CASSGGQGRTEAFF
abundance: .
j_gene: TRBJ1-1
d_gene: TRBD1
v_gene: TRBV5-1

CDR3nt: TGCGCCAGCAGCTTTGGCACCGGGGAGCTGTTTTTT
CDR3aa: CASSFGTGELFF
abundance: .
j_gene: TRBJ2-2
d_gene: .
v_gene: TRBV5-1

CDR3nt: TGTGCATCCGGGACTAGCGGCGGAATTCAAGAGACCCAGTACTTC
CDR3aa: CASGTSGGIQETQYF
abundance: few
j_gene: TRBJ2-5
d_gene: TRBD2
v_gene: TRBV9

CDR3nt: TGTGCCAGCAGCATCACCGGGGCAAATATGAACACTGAAGCTTTCTTT
CDR3aa: CASSITGANMNTEAFF
abundance: .
j_gene: TRBJ1-1
d_gene: .
v_gene: TRBV7-2

CDR3nt: TGTGCCAGCAGCTTTCGCCGGCAGGGCAATCAGCCCCAGCATTTT
CDR3aa: CASSFRRQGNQPQHF
abundance: .
j_gene: TRBJ1-5
d_gene: .
v_gene: TRBV21-1

CDR3nt: TGCGCCAGCAGCTTGGTGGGGGAGATGTACGAGCAGTACTTC
CDR3aa: CASSLVGEMYEQYF
abundance: .
j_gene: TRBJ2-7
d_gene: .
v_gene: TRBV5-1

CDR3nt: TGTGCCACCAGCAGAGACCGTTATAGCAATCAGCCCCAGCATTTT
CDR3aa: CATSRDRYSNQPQHF
abundance: .
j_gene: TRBJ1-5
d_gene: .
v_gene: TRBV15

CDR3nt: TGTGCCAGCAGCTTATTGGCTAGCGGGAGCACAGATACGCAGTATTTT
CDR3aa: CASSLLASGSTDTQYF
abundance: .
j_gene: TRBJ2-3
d_gene: TRBD2
v_gene: TRBV11-2

CDR3nt: TGTGCCAGTAGCCAACCGGGACAGGGAGGAATCGGGGAGCTGTTTTTT
CDR3aa: CASSQPGQGGIGELFF
abundance: .
j_gene: TRBJ2-2
d_gene: TRBD1
v_gene: TRBV19

CDR3nt: TGTGCCAGCTCACCAGACAGGAACTCTGGGGCCAACGTCCTGACTTTC
CDR3aa: CASSPDRNSGANVLTF
abundance: .
j_gene: TRBJ2-6
d_gene: .
v_gene: TRBV18

CDR3nt: TGTGCCAGCAGCGCGTGGACAGGGAACTATGGCTACACCTTC
CDR3aa: CASSAWTGNYGYTF
abundance: .
j_gene: TRBJ1-2
d_gene: TRBD1
v_gene: TRBV9

CDR3nt: TGTGCCAGCTCAGAAGTGGGGTACACAGATACGCAGTATTTT
CDR3aa: CASSEVGYTDTQYF
abundance: .
j_gene: TRBJ2-3
d_gene: .
v_gene: TRBV18

CDR3nt: TGTGCCAGCAGCTTAGATAGGCTAGCGGGAGGGGAGACCCAGTACTTC
CDR3aa: CASSLDRLAGGETQYF
abundance: .
j_gene: TRBJ2-5
d_gene: TRBD2
v_gene: TRBV7-2

CDR3nt: TGTGCCAGCAGTTATGTAGCACTAGGTTACGAGCAGTACTTC
CDR3aa: CASSYVALGYEQYF
abundance: .
j_gene: TRBJ2-7
d_gene: .
v_gene: TRBV28

CDR3nt: TGCGCCAGCAGCTTGGGGACAGGGTTTTCCGGAAGAACTGAAGCTTTCTTT
CDR3aa: CASSLGTGFSGRTEAFF
abundance: .
j_gene: TRBJ1-1
d_gene: TRBD1
v_gene: TRBV5-1

CDR3nt: TGTGCCACCAGCAGAGAGGTGGGAGGCTACACCTTC
CDR3aa: CATSREVGGYTF
abundance: .
j_gene: TRBJ1-2
d_gene: .
v_gene: TRBV15

CDR3nt: TGTGCCAGCAGCTTGGTCTCAGGGGTCGGAGAGACCCAGTACTTC
CDR3aa: CASSLVSGVGETQYF
abundance: .
j_gene: TRBJ2-5
d_gene: .
v_gene: TRBV7-3

CDR3nt: TGTGCCAGCAGCTTACCAGGGTGGAATCAGCCCCAGCATTTT
CDR3aa: CASSLPGWNQPQHF
abundance: .
j_gene: TRBJ1-5
d_gene: .
v_gene: TRBV7-2

CDR3nt: TGTGCCAGTAGTATTTGGGCAGGGGGCGCAGATACGCAGTATTTT
CDR3aa: CASSIWAGGADTQYF
abundance: .
j_gene: TRBJ2-3
d_gene: TRBD1
v_gene: TRBV19

CDR3nt: TGTGCCAGCAGCCTTTTCCGGGGGGAGCAGTACTTC
CDR3aa: CASSLFRGEQYF
abundance: .
j_gene: TRBJ2-7
d_gene: .
v_gene: TRBV7-2